The rows below give T cell receptor beta chains drawn from one sample of a study of T cell repertoires in cytomegalovirus infection. In TCRdb, the reads were re-called with MiXCR into one record per CDR3 protein. This table holds 200,000 to 250,000 distinct CDR3 sequences, approximately 22% found once. Sequencing input: CD8+ T cells from PBMCs. The receptors shown here come from a human donor in good health (CMV status not recorded). Some clones in this sample may be carry-over from other donors' samples. CDR3s include the opening cysteine and the closing phenylalanine or tryptophan. Not every row has a clone size; where given, it reads once, few, many or a size class.

CDR3 length,V gene,clone size,CDR3 protein
15,TRBV2,-,CASSQPGAGLGELFF
13,TRBV20-1,-,CSVPDRLTDTQYF
10,TRBV2,-,CASFGRELFF
12,TRBV25-1,-,CASSGGTAAYFF
14,TRBV5-6,few,CASSPGLAVYEQYF
13,TRBV7-4,many,CASSLPLDNEQFF
16,TRBV6-2/TRBV6-3,few,CASLPWGQTNTGELFF
12,TRBV28,few,CASGETGAEAFF
14,TRBV13,once,CASSLRSRRDEQFF
19,TRBV19,many,CASSMYSGGQASFVYEQYF
13,TRBV28,few,CASKDRGRETQYF
14,TRBV4-2,few,CASSQVQGFYEQYF
17,TRBV5-1,few,CASSLESGGPLWNEQFF
15,TRBV6-1,-,CASRTARDSSYEQYF
15,TRBV11-2,many,CASSASLAGGYEQYF
15,TRBV7-2,few,CASSSLGGSTDTQYF
15,TRBV20-1,once,CSARSDRGPYNEQFF